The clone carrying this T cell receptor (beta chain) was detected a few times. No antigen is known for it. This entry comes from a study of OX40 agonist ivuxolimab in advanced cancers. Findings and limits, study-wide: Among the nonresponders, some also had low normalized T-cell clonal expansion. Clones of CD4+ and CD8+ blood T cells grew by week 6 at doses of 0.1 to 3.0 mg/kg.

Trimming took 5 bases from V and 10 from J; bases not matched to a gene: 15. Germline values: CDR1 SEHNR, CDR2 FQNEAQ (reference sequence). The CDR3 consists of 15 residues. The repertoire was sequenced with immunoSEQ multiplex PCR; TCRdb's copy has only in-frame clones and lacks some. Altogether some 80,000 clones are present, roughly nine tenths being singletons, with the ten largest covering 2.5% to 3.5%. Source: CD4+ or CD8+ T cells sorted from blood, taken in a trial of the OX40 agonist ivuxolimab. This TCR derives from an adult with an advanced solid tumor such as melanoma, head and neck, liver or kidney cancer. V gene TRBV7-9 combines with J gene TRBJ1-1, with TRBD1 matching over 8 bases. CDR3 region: CASSHPRTGFSGAFF. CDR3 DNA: TGTGCCAGCAGCCACCCTAGGACAGGGTTTTCCGGAGCTTTCTTT. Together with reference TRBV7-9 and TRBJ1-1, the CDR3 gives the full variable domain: DTGVSQNPRHKITKRGQNVTFRCDPISEHNRLYWYRQTLGQGPEFLTYFQNEAQLEKSRLLSDRFSAERPKGSFSTLEIQRTEQGDSAMYLCASSHPRTGFSGAFFGQGTRLTVV.